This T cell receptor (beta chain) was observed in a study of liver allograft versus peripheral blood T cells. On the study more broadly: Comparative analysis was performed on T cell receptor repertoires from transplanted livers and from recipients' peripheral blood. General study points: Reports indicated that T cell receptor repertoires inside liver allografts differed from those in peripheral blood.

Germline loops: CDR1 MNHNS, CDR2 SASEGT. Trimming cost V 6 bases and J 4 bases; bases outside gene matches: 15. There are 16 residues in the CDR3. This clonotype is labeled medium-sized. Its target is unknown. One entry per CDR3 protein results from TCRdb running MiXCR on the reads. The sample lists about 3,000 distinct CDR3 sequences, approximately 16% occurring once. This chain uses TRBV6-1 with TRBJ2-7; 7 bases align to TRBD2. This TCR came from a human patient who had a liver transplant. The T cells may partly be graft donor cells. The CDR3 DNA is TGTGCCAGCAGGGGGGGGGAGGGAGGGCAGACTTACGAGCAGTACTTC. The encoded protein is CASRGGEGGQTYEQYF.